Listed below are T cell receptor beta chains from one sample, sequenced in a study of OX40 agonist ivuxolimab in advanced cancers. TCRdb keeps only in-frame clones here, not all; method: immunoSEQ multiplex PCR. The sample lists around 46,000 clones, about 79% seen once, with 1.5% to 2% in the top ten. Sample: CD4+ or CD8+ T cells sorted from blood, taken in a trial of the OX40 agonist ivuxolimab. The source is an adult with an advanced solid tumor such as melanoma, head and neck, liver or kidney cancer. Each CDR3 is given with its conserved first and last residue. The order of the fields is CDR3 length, clone size, V gene, J gene, D gene, CDR3 protein, CDR3 DNA. D genes are given only for firm matches. A clone size is listed for some rows: how often the clone was seen (once, few, many), or a class if it is expanded.

14,-,TRBV28,TRBJ1-1,-,CASSAGDRRTEAFF,TGTGCCAGCAGTGCGGGGGACCGCAGGACTGAAGCTTTCTTT
14,-,TRBV7-8,TRBJ1-1,-,CASSFASRNTEAFF,TGTGCCAGCAGCTTTGCAAGTCGGAACACTGAAGCTTTCTTT
14,-,TRBV2,TRBJ1-1,-,CASIGFDWDTEAFF,TGTGCCAGCATAGGGTTTGATTGGGACACTGAAGCTTTCTTT
14,-,TRBV6-1,TRBJ2-5,TRBD1,CASSVNRGKETQYF,TGTGCCAGCAGTGTTAACAGGGGTAAAGAGACCCAGTACTTC
15,-,TRBV5-1,TRBJ1-1,-,CASSLETDMNTEAFF,TGCGCCAGCAGCTTGGAGACTGACATGAACACTGAAGCTTTCTTT
15,-,TRBV6-4,TRBJ2-3,-,CASSVSGAGADTQYF,TGTGCCAGCAGCGTCAGCGGGGCAGGGGCAGATACGCAGTATTTT
14,-,TRBV7-9,TRBJ1-2,-,CASSFNTGEDGYTF,TGTGCCAGCAGCTTTAATACGGGGGAGGATGGCTACACCTTC
15,once,TRBV6-1,TRBJ2-5,TRBD1,CASSKPGQMGETQYF,TGTGCCAGCAGTAAACCGGGACAGATGGGAGAGACCCAGTACTTC
13,few,TRBV6-4,TRBJ1-2,-,CASSRDENYGYTF,TGTGCCAGCAGCCGGGACGAAAACTATGGCTACACCTTC
12,-,TRBV6-5,TRBJ1-2,-,CASKTGNYGYTF,TGTGCCAGCAAAACAGGGAACTATGGCTACACCTTC
14,-,TRBV5-6,TRBJ1-6,-,CASSLTGPNSPLHF,TGTGCCAGCAGCTTGACAGGACCCAATTCACCCCTCCACTTT
11,-,TRBV9,TRBJ2-7,-,CASSAGYEQYF,TGTGCCAGCAGCGCGGGCTACGAGCAGTACTTC
13,few,TRBV30,TRBJ1-5,-,CAWTAGSGQPQHF,TGTGCCTGGACAGCAGGGAGCGGTCAGCCCCAGCATTTT
15,-,TRBV7-8,TRBJ1-1,-,CASSLEGARSTEAFF,TGTGCCAGCAGCTTAGAAGGGGCGCGGAGCACTGAAGCTTTCTTT
13,-,TRBV11-2,TRBJ2-4,-,CASSVDDEAIQYF,TGTGCCAGCAGCGTCGACGACGAGGCCATTCAGTACTTC
16,few,TRBV5-5,TRBJ2-5,TRBD2,CASSPGAGGGEETQYF,TGTGCCAGCAGCCCAGGAGCGGGGGGCGGCGAGGAGACCCAGTACTTC
11,-,TRBV5-4,TRBJ2-3,-,CASSNTDTQYF,TGTGCCAGCAGCAACACAGATACGCAGTATTTT
16,-,TRBV19,TRBJ2-6,TRBD2,CASSRGEVSGANVLTF,TGTGCCAGTAGTCGGGGGGAGGTTTCTGGGGCCAACGTCCTGACTTTC
15,-,TRBV5-1,TRBJ2-1,TRBD2,CASSFGLAGNNEQFF,TGCGCCAGCAGCTTCGGATTAGCGGGGAACAATGAGCAGTTCTTC
16,-,TRBV5-4,TRBJ1-2,-,CASSLGAETSNYGYTF,TGTGCCAGCAGCTTGGGAGCGGAAACATCAAACTATGGCTACACCTTC
14,-,TRBV30,TRBJ2-7,-,CAGVDGLESAEQYF,TGTGCCGGAGTGGACGGCCTCGAGTCGGCCGAGCAGTACTTC
15,-,TRBV4-3,TRBJ1-2,-,CASSQALQGGYGYTF,TGCGCCAGCAGCCAAGCTTTACAGGGTGGCTATGGCTACACCTTC
15,-,TRBV15,TRBJ1-1,-,CATSRGDSSYTEAFF,TGTGCCACCAGCAGAGGGGACTCAAGTTACACTGAAGCTTTCTTT
14,-,TRBV18,TRBJ1-1,-,CASSPPGARAEAFF,TGTGCCAGCTCACCACCGGGGGCGCGGGCTGAAGCTTTCTTT
14,-,TRBV19,TRBJ1-4,TRBD1,CASSAGTGNEKLFF,TGTGCCAGTAGTGCTGGGACAGGGAATGAAAAACTGTTTTTT
13,-,TRBV18,TRBJ1-1,-,CASSQKVNTEAFF,TGTGCCAGCTCACAGAAAGTGAACACTGAAGCTTTCTTT
14,-,TRBV5-4,TRBJ2-3,TRBD2,CASSFPGLADTQYF,TGTGCCAGCAGCTTTCCGGGACTAGCAGATACGCAGTATTTT
14,-,TRBV7-7,TRBJ1-1,TRBD1,CASSPGQGATEAFF,TGTGCTAGCAGCCCAGGACAGGGGGCAACTGAAGCTTTCTTT
13,-,TRBV4-2,TRBJ1-2,-,CASSPQTRTGYTF,TGTGCCAGCAGCCCACAAACACGGACCGGCTACACCTTC
15,-,TRBV5-1,TRBJ1-6,-,CASSPRTRGNSPLHF,TGCGCCAGCAGCCCTCGGACTCGCGGTAATTCACCCCTCCACTTT
15,few,TRBV18,TRBJ1-5,-,CASSRGRRVNQPQHF,TGTGCCAGCTCACGGGGACGGCGGGTTAATCAGCCCCAGCATTTT
13,once,TRBV5-4,TRBJ1-4,-,CASSFSGGEKLFF,TGTGCCAGCAGCTTTTCCGGGGGGGAAAAACTGTTTTTT
12,few,TRBV7-2,TRBJ1-1,-,CASSLIRSEAFF,TGTGCCAGCAGCTTAATCAGGTCTGAAGCTTTCTTT
15,-,TRBV5-1,TRBJ2-2,TRBD1,CASSLTQGGTGELFF,TGCGCCAGCAGCTTGACACAGGGGGGCACCGGGGAGCTGTTTTTT
15,-,TRBV19,TRBJ1-4,-,CASSIGATTNEKLFF,TGTGCCAGTAGTATTGGTGCTACAACTAATGAAAAACTGTTTTTT
15,-,TRBV6-5,TRBJ2-3,-,CASSFSGRITDTQYF,TGTGCCAGCAGTTTTTCTGGACGGATCACAGATACGCAGTATTTT
16,once,TRBV2,TRBJ2-2,-,CASSGLANRDTGELFF,TGTGCCAGCAGCGGCCTCGCCAACAGGGACACCGGGGAGCTGTTTTTT
15,-,TRBV7-2,TRBJ2-7,TRBD1,CASSSGQGNSYEQYF,TGTGCCAGCAGCTCCGGACAGGGAAACTCCTACGAGCAGTACTTC
15,-,TRBV9,TRBJ2-5,TRBD1,CASSASQGVGETQYF,TGTGCCAGCAGCGCGTCACAGGGGGTCGGAGAGACCCAGTACTTC
15,-,TRBV19,TRBJ2-1,-,CASSIQGGLVNEQFF,TGTGCCAGTAGTATTCAAGGGGGGCTGGTCAATGAGCAGTTCTTC